This entry describes one T cell receptor beta chain. Authors' analysis steps: Reference gene primer amplification gave nucleated cell count estimates. The protocol was immunoSEQ multiplex PCR, while the TCRdb copy is restricted to in-frame clones and leaves out a portion. V and J calls and clone size follow that table, whereas D and trimming were derived from the DNA. The data contain more than 25,000 clones, approximately 71% of them singletons. The data were taken from a study of blood T cell repertoires in COVID-19. Study as a whole: Sites in the United States, Italy and Spain provided acute and convalescent COVID-19 samples. T cells, B-cell-depleted T cells, or PBMCs supplied cDNA or gDNA.

CDR3 length: 14 amino acids. The V and J ends lost 1 base and 3 bases respectively, with 7 bases between them. Per the germline V gene, CDR1 is ENHRY and CDR2 is SYGVKD. The receptor's source is a human donor in a cohort sampled during active COVID-19. Specimen: peripheral blood. V usage is TRBV10-3 and J usage is TRBJ1-5; D unclear. CDR3 amino acids: CAISELPINQPQHF. The CDR3 nucleotides are TGTGCCATCAGTGAGTTACCTATCAATCAGCCCCAGCATTTT.